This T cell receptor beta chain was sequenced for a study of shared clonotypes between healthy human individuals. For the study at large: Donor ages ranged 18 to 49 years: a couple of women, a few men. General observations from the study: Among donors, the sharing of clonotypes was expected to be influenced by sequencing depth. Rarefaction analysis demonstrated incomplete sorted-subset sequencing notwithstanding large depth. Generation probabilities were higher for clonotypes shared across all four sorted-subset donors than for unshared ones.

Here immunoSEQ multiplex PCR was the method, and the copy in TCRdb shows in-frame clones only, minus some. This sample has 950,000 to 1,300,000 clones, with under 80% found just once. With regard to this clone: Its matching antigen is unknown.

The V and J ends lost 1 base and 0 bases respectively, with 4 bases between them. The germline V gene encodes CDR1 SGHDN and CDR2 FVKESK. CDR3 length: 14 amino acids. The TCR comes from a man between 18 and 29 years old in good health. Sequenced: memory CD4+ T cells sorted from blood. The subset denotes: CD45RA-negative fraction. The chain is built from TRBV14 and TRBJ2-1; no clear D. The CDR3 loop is CASSQGSSYNEQFF. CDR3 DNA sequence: TGTGCCAGCAGCCAAGGGAGCTCCTACAATGAGCAGTTCTTC.